The 20 T cell receptor beta chains below all came from one sample that was sequenced in a study of cytomegalovirus exposure and HLA in healthy donors. Primers: 60 Vbeta forward and 13 Jbeta reverse. TCRdb keeps only in-frame clones here, not all; method: immunoSEQ multiplex PCR. This repertoire includes about 130,000 clones. The sample was PBMCs. These receptors were collected from a man aged 30-40 years in good health and CMV-seronegative.

The rearrangement links TRBV11-1 to TRBJ2-1; 9 bases fit TRBD2. Trimming at V came to 3 bases and at J to 9 bases, leaving 6 bases not matched to a gene. Germline values: CDR1 SGHAT, CDR2 FQDESV (reference sequence). The CDR3 contains 14 residues. CDR3 DNA: TGTGCCAGCAGCTTGGTGCGGGAGGGGAGTGAGCAGTTCTTC. This codes for CASSLVREGSEQFF.

The chain links TRBV2 to TRBJ2-3, with a tentative D call TRBD2 (6 bases). CDR1 and CDR2 (germline): SNHLY, FYNNEI. Trimming pared 7 bases from V and 6 bases from J, leaving 20 bases between. The CDR3 extends over 15 amino acids. For the CDR3, the DNA is TGTGCCAGCAAGAAGGCTAGCGCTGACGGGGATACGCAGTATTTT. This codes for CASKKASADGDTQYF.

The rearrangement uses TRBV18 and TRBJ2-1, with 11 bases lining up with TRBD1. The CDR3 has 15 amino acids. Germline V lookup: CDR1 KGHSH, CDR2 LQKENI. J was trimmed by 6 bases and V by 2 bases; bases with no gene match: 3. The CDR3 bases are TGTGCCAGCTCACCAGGGACAGGGGGTGGCAATGAGCAGTTCTTC. Protein sequence: CASSPGTGGGNEQFF.

The rearrangement joins TRBV4-1 to TRBJ1-2; 9 bases fit TRBD1. Germline V lookup: CDR1 MGHRA, CDR2 YSYEKL. This CDR3 is built from 15 residues. V dropped 1 base and J dropped 7; count of bases not matched to a gene: 7. Written as DNA, the CDR3 is TGCGCCAGCAGCCAAGCCTCAACAGGGGGCTTTGGCTACACCTTC. This gives the protein CASSQASTGGFGYTF.

The chain has TRBV27 and TRBJ2-1; TRBD2 aligns across 7 bases. Germline CDR1 reads MNHEY; CDR2 reads SMNVEV (reference sequence). This CDR3 is 12 amino acids long. The junction had 2 bases not matched to a gene; V was cut back by 5 bases and J by 7 bases. The CDR3 protein is CASSGLENEQFF. CDR3 DNA sequence: TGTGCCAGCAGTGGACTAGAGAATGAGCAGTTCTTC.

The rearrangement links TRBV6-5 to TRBJ2-1; a possible D gene is TRBD2 (5 bases). V lost 6 bases, J lost 7 bases, and 13 bases lay in between. CDR3 size: 13 residues. CDR1 and CDR2 (germline): MNHEY, SVGAGI. In nucleotides, the CDR3 is TGTGCCAGCAGGCAGCGGCTTAGGAATGAGCAGTTCTTC. Translating it yields CASRQRLRNEQFF.

The chain has TRBV10-3 and TRBJ1-1; TRBD1 matches at 8 bases. The V and J ends lost 10 bases and 6 bases, in that order; junction bases with no gene match: 7. Germline CDR1 reads ENHRY; CDR2 reads SYGVKD. The CDR3 has 12 amino acids. CDR3 DNA: TGTGCCACCGGACAGGGAGGCGCTGAAGCTTTCTTT. Its translation is CATGQGGAEAFF.

J is TRBJ1-3 and V is TRBV10-2; maybe TRBD1 (6 bases). V dropped 7 bases and J dropped 6 bases, with 25 bases sitting between them. From germline, CDR1 is WSHSY and CDR2 SAAADI. This CDR3 is built from 17 residues. CDR3 sequence reads: CASTDRNRAKAENTIYF. In nucleotides, the CDR3 is TGCGCCAGCACCGACCGGAACAGGGCGAAGGCTGAAAACACCATATATTTT.

This chain joins TRBV25-1 and TRBJ2-3; 12 bases agree with TRBD2. Unmatched junction bases numbered 8, after V lost 1 base and J lost 3 bases. The germline V gene encodes CDR1 MGHDK and CDR2 SYGVNS. The CDR3 extends over 18 amino acids. DNA for the CDR3: TGTGCCAGCAGTGAATCCCTCCCGACTAGCGGGAGAACAGATACGCAGTATTTT. Translation: CASSESLPTSGRTDTQYF.

The chain couples TRBV9 to TRBJ2-3, with 9 nucleotides matching TRBD2. The junction had 3 bases not matched to a gene; V was cut back by 2 bases and J by 2 bases. This CDR3 has 15 amino acids. CDR1 SGDLS and CDR2 YYNGEE come from the germline V gene. For the CDR3, the DNA is TGTGCCAGCAGCGTTCTAGCGGGATCCACAGATACGCAGTATTTT. It specifies CASSVLAGSTDTQYF.

The V call is TRBV5-1, the J call TRBJ2-1, with a weak D call TRBD2 (6 bases). CDR3 length equals 15 residues. CDR1 SGHRS and CDR2 YFSETQ come from the germline V gene. Trimming stripped 0 bases from V and 6 bases from J, with 13 bases between. DNA for the CDR3: TGCGCCAGCAGCTTGGACGGGAGAGGGCCCAATGAGCAGTTCTTC. It codes for CASSLDGRGPNEQFF.

The rearrangement links TRBV5-1 to TRBJ2-7; TRBD2 matches at 7 bases. From germline, CDR1 is SGHRS and CDR2 YFSETQ. Losses at the gene ends were 3 bases for V and 5 bases for J; bases not matched to a gene: 5. CDR3 length: 13 residues. CDR3 DNA sequence: TGCGCCAGCAGCTCTGGACTAGATGACGAGCAGTACTTC. Its protein product is CASSSGLDDEQYF.

The J gene is TRBJ2-2, the V gene TRBV7-2, with TRBD2 identical over 8 bases. CDR1 is SGHTA, CDR2 FQGNSA, per germline. Trimming cost V 3 bases and J 0 bases; bases outside gene matches: 0. The CDR3 is 15 amino acids. The CDR3 sequence is CASSLGLANTGELFF. As DNA, the CDR3 is TGTGCCAGCAGCTTGGGACTAGCGAACACCGGGGAGCTGTTTTTT.

The rearrangement joins TRBV19 to TRBJ1-1; 7 nucleotides match TRBD1. This CDR3 spans 13 amino acids. Germline V gene lookup returns CDR1 LNHDA and CDR2 SQIVND (reference sequence). After removal of 3 bases from V and 5 bases from J, the junction contained 3 bases not matched to a gene. This CDR3 reads CASSILRGTEAFF. Here the CDR3 DNA reads TGTGCCAGTAGTATCCTCAGGGGGACTGAAGCTTTCTTT.

The gene calls are TRBV30 and TRBJ2-1; TRBD2 agrees at 14 bases. Trimming removed 1 base from V and 8 bases from J; junction bases left unmatched: 10. Germline V CDR1 and CDR2: GTSNPN, SVGIG (reference sequence). The CDR3 is 17 amino acids. The CDR3 is CAWSGSGTSGSIDEQFF. For the CDR3, the DNA is TGTGCCTGGAGTGGGTCCGGGACTAGCGGGAGTATCGATGAGCAGTTCTTC.

This chain joins TRBV13 and TRBJ2-7, with 7 bases fitting TRBD2. Looked up from germline, CDR1 is PRHDT and CDR2 is FYEKMQ (reference sequence). Trimming took 5 bases from V and 5 from J; bases not matched to a gene: 12. The CDR3 covers 15 residues. The CDR3 DNA reads as TGTGCCAGCAGCCACGCTGCGGGAGCGGGAAACGAGCAGTACTTC. As protein: CASSHAAGAGNEQYF.

The chain combines TRBV7-2 with TRBJ1-2, with D tentatively TRBD1 (5 bases). The CDR3 is made up of 16 amino acids. Germline assignment: CDR1 SGHTA and CDR2 FQGNSA. Between the trimmed V and J ends, which lost 3 bases and 3 bases, there was a span of 17 bases. CDR3 region: CASSFAPGGIDYGYTF. The DNA for the CDR3 is TGTGCCAGCAGCTTCGCCCCGGGGGGAATCGACTATGGCTACACCTTC.

V and J are TRBV10-2 and TRBJ2-7; no reliable D call. CDR1 and CDR2 (germline): WSHSY, SAAADI. This CDR3 is 13 amino acids long. Trimming stripped 6 bases from V and 2 bases from J, with 11 bases between. The CDR3 is CASRVGSTYEQYF. CDR3 bases: TGCGCCAGCAGGGTCGGGTCTACCTACGAGCAGTACTTC.

The chain has TRBV11-3 and TRBJ2-3, with TRBD2 matching over 12 bases. The CDR3 length is 16 residues. Germline V lookup: CDR1 SGHNT, CDR2 YENEEA. The junction had 8 bases not matched to a gene; V was cut back by 5 bases and J by 5 bases. CDR3 coding DNA: TGTGCCAGCAGCCCGCGACTAGCGGGAGAGGAAGATACGCAGTATTTT. This translates into CASSPRLAGEEDTQYF.

This chain joins TRBV19 and TRBJ1-1; tentatively, D is TRBD1 (5 bases). V dropped 6 bases and J dropped 5 bases, with 25 bases sitting between them. Germline lookup yields CDR1 LNHDA and CDR2 SQIVND (reference sequence). There are 17 residues in the CDR3. The CDR3 is CASSLFATEGGGTEAFF. CDR3 DNA: TGTGCCAGTAGCCTTTTTGCGACAGAAGGTGGGGGGACTGAAGCTTTCTTT.